This is a list of T cell receptor beta chains from one sample in a study of blood T cell repertoires in COVID-19. Here immunoSEQ multiplex PCR was the method, and the copy in TCRdb shows in-frame clones only, minus some. The data contain 350,000 to 400,000 clones, 85% to 90% of them singletons. The sequenced sample was PBMCs or T cells enriched from blood (not recorded which). The origin of the receptors is a man aged 18 to 29 who had recovered from COVID-19. CDR3s include the opening cysteine and the closing phenylalanine or tryptophan. Fields, in order: D gene, J gene, V gene, clone size, CDR3 DNA, CDR3 protein. The D gene is left open where the match is weak. Clone size appears in some rows only: once, few, many, or a class for an expanded clone.

>-|TRBJ2-1|TRBV5-4|few
TGTGCCAGCAGCCTGGGCGGGGCGAGCTCCTACAATGAGCAGTTCTTC
CASSLGGASSYNEQFF
>TRBD1|TRBJ1-4|TRBV9|once
TGTGCCAGCAGCGCGGGGACAGGGCGGACTAATGAAAAACTGTTTTTT
CASSAGTGRTNEKLFF
>-|TRBJ1-2|TRBV6-5|-
TGTGCCAGCAGGATTTCACAGGGTGGGTCTGGCTACACCTTC
CASRISQGGSGYTF
>-|TRBJ2-2|TRBV14|once
TGTGCCAGCAGCCAAGCCCGGGACCTGCGGGGCCGGGAGCTGTTTTTT
CASSQARDLRGRELFF
>TRBD1|TRBJ2-7|TRBV18|once
TGTGCCAGCTCACCAAGGACAGGCGAGGAGCAGTACTTC
CASSPRTGEEQYF
>TRBD1|TRBJ1-2|TRBV28|once
TGTGCCAGCAGTCCCCCAGGGGGCTATGGCTACACCTTC
CASSPPGGYGYTF
>-|TRBJ2-5|TRBV19|-
TGTGCCAGTAGTATAGTGAACAGGCAAGAGACCCAGTACTTC
CASSIVNRQETQYF
>TRBD2|TRBJ2-7|TRBV25-1|-
TGTGCCAGCGAGGGTGTCGGCGGGAGCGTCTCCTACGAGCAGTACTTC
CASEGVGGSVSYEQYF
>TRBD2|TRBJ2-1|TRBV15|once
TGTGCCACCAGCAGGAGCGGGAGCACCTACAATGAGCAGTTCTTC
CATSRSGSTYNEQFF
>-|TRBJ1-1|TRBV5-8|-
TGTGCCAGCAGCCTCCTTCTGACAGAAGGCACTGAAGCTTTCTTT
CASSLLLTEGTEAFF
>-|TRBJ1-5|TRBV27|few
TGTGCCAGCAGTCCGACAGGCTCCAATCGGCCCCAGCATTTT
CASSPTGSNRPQHF